The subject of this entry is one TCR beta chain. Its cognate antigen is unknown. The sample originates from a study of blood T cells in healthy people across ages. Study observations and caveats: Naive T cell percentage by flow cytometry tracked strongly with beta diversity.

The CDR3 runs 16 residues. The trim removed 3 bases at V and 14 bases at J, leaving 18 bases unmatched. Germline V gene data show CDR1 as LGHDT and CDR2 as YNNKEL (reference sequence). The second PCR ran roughly 7 to 12 cycles with a sample-barcoded 5' primer and J-beta primers. Every cDNA molecule bore a tag from a template-switch adaptor containing 12 random nucleotides. One entry per CDR3 protein, called by TCRdb with MiXCR from the 5' RACE reads. The table shows roughly 830,000 distinct CDR3 sequences, with under 80% occurring only once. Sequenced material: blood. The J gene is TRBJ2-3, the V gene TRBV3-1; 9 nucleotides match TRBD2. The sequence came from a man aged 30-40 years in good health. The CDR3 nucleotides read TGTGCCAGCAGCCAGGAGTATAGCGGGAGAGGCAGAGACGCGTATTTT. It specifies CASSQEYSGRGRDAYF.